This TCR beta chain was recorded in a study of cytomegalovirus exposure and HLA in healthy donors. Whole-study context: Within an early data release were about 85 million unique TCRs drawn from HLA-typed donors.

The CDR3 totals 18 residues. Germline lookup yields CDR1 LNHDA and CDR2 SQIVND (reference sequence). Trimming took 6 bases from V and 0 from J; bases not matched to a gene: 7. It was with 60 Vbeta and 13 Jbeta primers that the PCR ran. Assay: immunoSEQ multiplex PCR; the TCRdb copy retains only in-frame clones and omits some. This sample has roughly 100,000 clones, with around 81% found just once. Comments on this clone: Other DNA variants within this sample encode the same CDR3.

This TCR was sampled from a man aged 35-49 years in good health and CMV-seropositive. Material: PBMCs. The chain recombines TRBV19 with TRBJ2-3, with 15 bases fitting TRBD2. The CDR3 nucleotides are TGTGCCAGTAGCCCGGGACTAGCGGGGGGCTTAAGCACAGATACGCAGTATTTT. Protein sequence: CASSPGLAGGLSTDTQYF.